The 11 T cell receptor beta chains below were found in one sample sequenced in a study of blood T cell repertoires in COVID-19. Here immunoSEQ multiplex PCR was the method, and the copy in TCRdb shows in-frame clones only, minus some. The sample carries 150,000 or so clones, 82% recorded once. Sequenced material: peripheral blood. Every receptor here comes from a human donor with acute or convalescent COVID-19. The donor label of this sample is uncertain.

Only one count was recorded for this clone. This chain links TRBV12-3 or TRBV12-4 with TRBJ2-5; maybe TRBD2 (6 bases). The CDR3 has 13 amino acids. V lost 7 bases to trimming and J lost 9 bases, with 18 bases between them. In nucleotides, the CDR3 is TGTGCCAGCACCACGCGGGACTCTGGGGCCCAGTACTTC. This sequence encodes CASTTRDSGAQYF.

The chain uses TRBV12-3 or TRBV12-4 and TRBJ1-2; D unclear. This CDR3 spans 12 amino acids. The V end lost 5 bases, the J end lost 6 bases, and 10 bases lay between the germline ends. The CDR3 nucleotides read TGTGCCAGCAGTAAGAGGCAACATGGCTACACCTTC. Amino acids: CASSKRQHGYTF.

The V gene is TRBV7-8, the J gene TRBJ1-1, with D maybe TRBD1 (5 bases). Germline-derived CDR1 and CDR2 are SGHVS and FQNEAQ. The V and J ends lost 1 base and 2 bases respectively, with 14 bases between them. The CDR3 sequence is 16 residues long. This CDR3 reads CASSLEGQVINTEAFF. CDR3 sequence (DNA): TGTGCCAGCAGCTTAGAGGGGCAGGTTATTAACACTGAAGCTTTCTTT.

The chain recombines TRBV7-9 with TRBJ1-5, with TRBD1 identical over 7 bases. Germline assignment: CDR1 SEHNR and CDR2 FQNEAQ (reference sequence). After removal of 0 bases from V and 2 bases from J, the junction contained 1 base not matched to a gene. CDR3 length equals 15 residues. The CDR3 coding sequence is TGTGCCAGCAGCTTAGCCGACAGGGGCAATCAGCCCCAGCATTTT. It translates to CASSLADRGNQPQHF.

This CDR3 is CASSQKDGQPYEQYF. CDR3 sequence (DNA): TGCGCCAGCAGCCAAAAAGACGGACAGCCCTACGAGCAGTACTTC. The chain links TRBV4-1 to TRBJ2-7; weak D call: TRBD1 (6 bases). Per germline, CDR1 MGHRA and CDR2 YSYEKL. This CDR3 has 15 amino acids. Trimming took off 2 bases at V and 2 bases at J, with 13 bases between the two ends.

This clone was counted between two and nine times. This chain joins TRBV4-1 and TRBJ1-5, with TRBD1 as a possible D gene (6 bases). The germline V and J ends were trimmed by 0 bases and 9 bases, with 18 bases remaining between them. CDR1 and CDR2 (germline): MGHRA, YSYEKL. This CDR3 spans 16 amino acids. DNA of the CDR3: TGCGCCAGCAGCCAAGATCGTTGGGGGGGGCAAACGCCCCAGCATTTT. This translates into CASSQDRWGGQTPQHF.

The genes are TRBV5-4 and TRBJ2-2; TRBD2 agrees at 8 bases. Germline assignment: CDR1 SGHNT and CDR2 YYREEE (reference sequence). The junction had 10 bases not matched to a gene; V was cut back by 5 bases and J by 4 bases. The CDR3 spans 16 residues. The CDR3 sequence is CASSHPGGPSTGELFF. The DNA for the CDR3 is TGTGCCAGCAGTCACCCGGGGGGGCCGAGCACCGGGGAGCTGTTTTTT.

The chain is built from TRBV14 and TRBJ2-1, with TRBD2 matching 10 bases. In germline, CDR1 is SGHDN, CDR2 FVKESK. Trimming took 4 bases from V and 5 from J; bases not matched to a gene: 11. The CDR3 covers 17 residues. This chain's CDR3 is CASSPRAVAGGNNEQFF. CDR3 coding DNA: TGTGCCAGCAGCCCTCGAGCAGTAGCGGGGGGAAACAATGAGCAGTTCTTC.

The rearrangement joins TRBV5-5 to TRBJ2-1; 9 bases map to TRBD1. Germline V CDR1 and CDR2: SGHKS, YYEKEE (reference sequence). With V trimmed by 5 bases and J by 4 bases, 7 bases remained unmatched. The length of the CDR3 is 15 residues. CDR3 bases: TGTGCCAGCAGTAAGGACAGGGGAAAGTACAATGAGCAGTTCTTC. Translated, it gives CASSKDRGKYNEQFF.

V usage is TRBV2 and J usage is TRBJ1-5; 9 bases are shared with TRBD1. V was clipped by 6 bases and J by 4 bases; unmatched bases: 7. This CDR3 has 15 residues. CDR1 and CDR2 from the germline V gene are SNHLY and FYNNEI. In nucleotides, the CDR3 is TGTGCCAGCAGGGAACAGGGGGCTTGGAATCAGCCCCAGCATTTT. This gives the protein CASREQGAWNQPQHF. Looking up the rest from reference TRBV2 and TRBJ1-5 gives the full variable domain: EPEVTQTPSHQVTQMGQEVILRCVPISNHLYFYWYRQILGQKVEFLVSFYNNEISEKSEIFDDQFSVERPDGSNFTLKIRSTKLEDSAMYFCASREQGAWNQPQHFGDGTRLSIL.

V gene TRBV6-4 combines with J gene TRBJ1-4; TRBD1 might be the D (5 bases). The CDR3 extends over 15 amino acids. Germline loops: CDR1 MRHNA, CDR2 SNTAGT. Trimming shortened V by 2 bases and J by 7 bases, and 14 bases separated the two germline ends. CDR3: CASSDPGREFEKLFF. In nucleotides, the CDR3 is TGTGCCAGCAGTGACCCAGGGAGGGAGTTTGAAAAACTGTTTTTT.